Ten or more counts support the clone carrying this TCR beta chain. The record originates from a study of Graves' ophthalmopathy and Graves' hyperthyroidism. The CDR3 is made up of 14 amino acids. Germline V lookup: CDR1 DFQATT, CDR2 SNEGSKA (reference sequence). With 3 bases removed from V and 5 bases from J, the gap between germline ends came to 16 bases. Amplified TCR beta CDR3 regions were obtained using RNA transcripts as template. The first round was an RT-PCR with HTBI primers, and the second round was a multiplex PCR. One entry per CDR3 protein results from TCRdb running MiXCR on the multiplex PCR reads. The sample carries 580,000 or so distinct CDR3 sequences, about 35% recorded once. Hyperthyroidism in these 18- to 65-year-old patients was newly diagnosed, lasting under 2 months.

The gene calls are TRBV20-1 and TRBJ1-2, with D tentatively TRBD1 (6 bases). Sequenced input: peripheral blood or thyroid tissue (not recorded which). The receptor's source is an adult man with Graves' hyperthyroidism. The CDR3 sequence: CSASLQGYQYGYTF. Written as DNA, the CDR3 is TGCAGTGCTAGCCTCCAGGGGTATCAGTATGGCTACACCTTC.